This T cell receptor (beta chain) comes out of a study of graft-versus-host responses after intestinal transplantation. Looking at the study overall: Recipients got multivisceral, liver-intestinal, or isolated intestinal transplants. Anti-thymocyte globulin served as induction for all recipients, who then took tacrolimus and steroids for roughly 3 years. Findings of the study overall: Some patients had graft-donor T cell macrochimerism, and their allografts showed high graft-versus-host to host-versus-graft clonal ratios.

The CDR3 is 17 amino acids. After removal of 3 bases from V and 4 bases from J, the junction contained 10 bases not matched to a gene. Per the germline V gene, CDR1 is WNHNN and CDR2 is SYGVQD (reference sequence). Comment on this clone: The antigen is not known.

The assay was immunoSEQ multiplex PCR, and TCRdb's table has in-frame clones only and misses some. Among 80,000 to 100,000 clones listed, 90% to 95% were seen once. V and J are TRBV10-1 and TRBJ2-5; 11 nucleotides line up with TRBD2. The source material was unstimulated CD4+ T cells sorted from spleen or lymph node cells, sampled before intestinal transplant. This sequence originates from a human donor who received an intestinal transplant. For the CDR3, the DNA is TGCGCCAGCAGTGATGGGTCACTAGCGGGAGCGAGAGAGACCCAGTACTTC. Protein product: CASSDGSLAGARETQYF.